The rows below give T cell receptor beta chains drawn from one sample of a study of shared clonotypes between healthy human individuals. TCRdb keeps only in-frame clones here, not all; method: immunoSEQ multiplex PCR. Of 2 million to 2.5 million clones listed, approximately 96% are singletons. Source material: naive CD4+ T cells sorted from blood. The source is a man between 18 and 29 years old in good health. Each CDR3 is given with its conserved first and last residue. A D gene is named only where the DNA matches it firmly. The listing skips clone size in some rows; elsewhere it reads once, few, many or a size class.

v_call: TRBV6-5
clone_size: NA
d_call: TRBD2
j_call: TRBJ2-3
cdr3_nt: TGTGCCAGCAGTAAAGGACTAGCGGATACAGATACGCAGTATTTT
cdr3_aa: CASSKGLADTDTQYF

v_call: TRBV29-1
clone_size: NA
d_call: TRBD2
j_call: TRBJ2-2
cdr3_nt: TGCAGCGTGAGGACTAGCGGGGCCCACGGGGAGCTGTTTTTT
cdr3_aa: CSVRTSGAHGELFF

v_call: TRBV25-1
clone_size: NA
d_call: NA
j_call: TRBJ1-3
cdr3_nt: TGTGCCAGCAGTGAAGCGGTATTGACCGGAAACACCATATATTTT
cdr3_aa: CASSEAVLTGNTIYF

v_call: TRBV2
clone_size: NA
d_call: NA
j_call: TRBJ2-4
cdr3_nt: TGTGCCAGCAGTGATGTGGGGGGCCAACTCAAAAACATTCAGTACTTC
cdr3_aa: CASSDVGGQLKNIQYF

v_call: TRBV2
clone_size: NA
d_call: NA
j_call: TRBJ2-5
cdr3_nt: TGTGCCAGCAGTGGATCGGGGCAAGAGACCCAGTACTTC
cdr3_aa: CASSGSGQETQYF

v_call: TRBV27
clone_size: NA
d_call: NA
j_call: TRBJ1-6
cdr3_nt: TGTGCCAGCAGTTTATCCAGCACCTTAAATTCACCCCTCCACTTT
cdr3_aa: CASSLSSTLNSPLHF

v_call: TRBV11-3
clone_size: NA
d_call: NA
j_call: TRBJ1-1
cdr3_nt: TGTGCCAGCAGCTTGGAGGGAGGCACTGAAGCTTTCTTT
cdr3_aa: CASSLEGGTEAFF

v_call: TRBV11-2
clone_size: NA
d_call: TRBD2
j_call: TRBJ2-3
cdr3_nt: TGTGCCAGCAGCTTAGCGGGAGGGTCCGCAGATACGCAGTATTTT
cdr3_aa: CASSLAGGSADTQYF

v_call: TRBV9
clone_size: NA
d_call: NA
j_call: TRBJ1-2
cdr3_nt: TGTGCCAGCAGCGCAGGGGACGGACTTGATTATGGCTACACCTTC
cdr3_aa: CASSAGDGLDYGYTF

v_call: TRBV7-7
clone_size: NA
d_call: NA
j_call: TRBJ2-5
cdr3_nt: TGTGCTAGCAGCTTAGGGTCCCACCAAGAGACCCAGTACTTC
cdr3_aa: CASSLGSHQETQYF

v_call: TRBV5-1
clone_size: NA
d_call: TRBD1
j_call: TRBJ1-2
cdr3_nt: TGCGCCAGCAGCACCGGACAGGGGGCCTCTCCATATGGCTACACCTTC
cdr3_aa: CASSTGQGASPYGYTF

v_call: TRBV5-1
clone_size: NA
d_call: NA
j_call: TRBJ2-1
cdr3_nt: TGCGCCAGCAGCAACAGGGTCCATGAGCAGTTCTTC
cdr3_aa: CASSNRVHEQFF

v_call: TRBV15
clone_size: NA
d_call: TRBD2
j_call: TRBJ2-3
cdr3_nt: TGTGCCACCTTACTAGCGGGCACAGATACGCAGTATTTT
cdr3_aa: CATLLAGTDTQYF

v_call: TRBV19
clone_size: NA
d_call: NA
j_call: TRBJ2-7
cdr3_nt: TGTGCCAGTAGTAAACGCCAGGCAAGCTCCTACGAGCAGTACTTC
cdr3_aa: CASSKRQASSYEQYF

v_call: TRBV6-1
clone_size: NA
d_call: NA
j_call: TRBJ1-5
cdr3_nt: TGTGCCAGCCTAGAGACAGGTAATCAGCCCCAGCATTTT
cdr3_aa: CASLETGNQPQHF

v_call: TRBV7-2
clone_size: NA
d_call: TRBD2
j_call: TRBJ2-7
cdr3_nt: TGTGCCAGCAGCTTATCCGGGACTAGCGGGGGGTTGAACGAGCAGTACTTC
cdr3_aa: CASSLSGTSGGLNEQYF

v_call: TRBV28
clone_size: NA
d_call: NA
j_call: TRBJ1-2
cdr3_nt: TGTGCCAGCAGCGCCAGCAACTATGGCTACACCTTC
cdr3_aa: CASSASNYGYTF

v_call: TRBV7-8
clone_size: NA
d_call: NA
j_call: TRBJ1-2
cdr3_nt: TGTGCCAGCAGCTTAGTCGGCAGGATTGACTACACCTTC
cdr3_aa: CASSLVGRIDYTF

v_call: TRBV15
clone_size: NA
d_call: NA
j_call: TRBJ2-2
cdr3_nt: TGTGCCACCAGCAGTCTCCGGGACCCGGTTGCCGGGGAGCTGTTTTTT
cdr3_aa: CATSSLRDPVAGELFF

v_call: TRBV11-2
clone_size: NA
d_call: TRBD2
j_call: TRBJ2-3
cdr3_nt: TGTGCCAGCAGCTTCTCTACTAGCGGGGGGAGCCCAGATACGCAGTATTTT
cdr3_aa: CASSFSTSGGSPDTQYF

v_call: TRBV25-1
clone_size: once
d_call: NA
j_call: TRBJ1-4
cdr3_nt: TGTGCCAGCAGTGAAAGGACAGTTGCAACTAATGAAAAACTGTTTTTT
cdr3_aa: CASSERTVATNEKLFF

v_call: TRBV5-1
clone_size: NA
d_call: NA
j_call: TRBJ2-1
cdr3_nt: TGCGCCAGCACCCGACTAGAAGGTCTTTCAGTCTCCTACAATGAGCAGTTCTTC
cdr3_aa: CASTRLEGLSVSYNEQFF

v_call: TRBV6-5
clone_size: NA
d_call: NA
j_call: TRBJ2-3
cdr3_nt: TGTGCCAGCAGTTGGGCAAAACTGGCAGATACGCAGTATTTT
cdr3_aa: CASSWAKLADTQYF

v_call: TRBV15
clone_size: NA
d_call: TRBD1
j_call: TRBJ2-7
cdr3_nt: TGTGCCACCAGCAGAGGAACAGGGGACACCTACGAGCAGTACTTC
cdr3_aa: CATSRGTGDTYEQYF

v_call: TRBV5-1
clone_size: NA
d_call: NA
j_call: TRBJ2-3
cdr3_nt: TGCGCCAGCAGCTCCGGACGCACAGATACGCAGTATTTT
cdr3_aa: CASSSGRTDTQYF

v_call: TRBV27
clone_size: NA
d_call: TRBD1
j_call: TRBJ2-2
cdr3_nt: TGTGCCAGCAATCTCGGACAGGCGAACACCGGGGAGCTGTTTTTT
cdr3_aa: CASNLGQANTGELFF

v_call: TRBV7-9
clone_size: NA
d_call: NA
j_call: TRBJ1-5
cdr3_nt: TGTGCCAGCAGCTTAGACGGCAATCAGCCCCAGCATTTT
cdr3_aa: CASSLDGNQPQHF

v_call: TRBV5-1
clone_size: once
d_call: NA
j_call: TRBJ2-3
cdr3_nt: TGCGCCAGCAGCTTGGGGGGAGCCCCCCCAGATACGCAGTATTTT
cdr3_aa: CASSLGGAPPDTQYF

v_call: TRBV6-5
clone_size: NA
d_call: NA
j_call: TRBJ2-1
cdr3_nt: TGTGCCAGCAGAGCCGACAGGACATCCTACAATGAGCAGTTCTTC
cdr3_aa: CASRADRTSYNEQFF

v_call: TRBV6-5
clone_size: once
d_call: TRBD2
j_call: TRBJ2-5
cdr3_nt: TGTGCCAGCACCCGAGCGGGGGGGGAGACCCAGTACTTC
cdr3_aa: CASTRAGGETQYF

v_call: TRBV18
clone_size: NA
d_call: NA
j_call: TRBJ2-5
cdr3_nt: TGTGCCAGCTCACCCGGGCTGACAGAGACCCAGTACTTC
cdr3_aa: CASSPGLTETQYF

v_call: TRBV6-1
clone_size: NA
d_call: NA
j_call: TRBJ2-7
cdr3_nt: TGTGCCAGCAGTGCCGAATACGAGCAGTACTTC
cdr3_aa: CASSAEYEQYF

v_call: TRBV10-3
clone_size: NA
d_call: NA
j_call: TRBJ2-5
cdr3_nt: TGTGCCATCAGTGAGGGGTTCGAGACCCAGTACTTC
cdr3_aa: CAISEGFETQYF

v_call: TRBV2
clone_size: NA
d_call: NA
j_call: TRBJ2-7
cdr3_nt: TGTGCCAGCAGTGTCCGTGACGAGCAGTACTTC
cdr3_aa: CASSVRDEQYF

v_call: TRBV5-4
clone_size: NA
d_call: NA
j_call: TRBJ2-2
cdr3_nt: TGTGCCAGCAGCTTGGGCGGGGGACAGGCGAACACCGGGGAGCTGTTTTTT
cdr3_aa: CASSLGGGQANTGELFF

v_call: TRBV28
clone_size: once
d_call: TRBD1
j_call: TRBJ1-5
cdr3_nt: TGTGCCAGCAGTGGGGGACAGGCTCGACAGCCCCAGCATTTT
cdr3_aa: CASSGGQARQPQHF

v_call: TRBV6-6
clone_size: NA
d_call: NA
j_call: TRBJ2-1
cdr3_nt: TGTGCCAGCAGTTACTCGGGCGCAGGGTTCAATGAGCAGTTCTTC
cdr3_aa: CASSYSGAGFNEQFF

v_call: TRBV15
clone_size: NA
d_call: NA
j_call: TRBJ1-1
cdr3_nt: TGTGCCACCAGCCGAAACGGACCGTTGAGTTTGAACACTGAAGCTTTCTTT
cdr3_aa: CATSRNGPLSLNTEAFF

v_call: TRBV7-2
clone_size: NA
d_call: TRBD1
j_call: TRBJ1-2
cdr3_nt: TGTGCCAGCAGCTATCAGGGGGGCGGTGGCTACACCTTC
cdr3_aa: CASSYQGGGGYTF

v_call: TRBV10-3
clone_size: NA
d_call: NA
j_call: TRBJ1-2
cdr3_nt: TGTGCCGCCCTCCCGGACGGCTACTATGGCTACACCTTC
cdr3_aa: CAALPDGYYGYTF

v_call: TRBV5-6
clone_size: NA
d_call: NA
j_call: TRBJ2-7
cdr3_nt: TGTGCCAGCAGAGACCCCTACCCCTACGAGCAGTACTTC
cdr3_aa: CASRDPYPYEQYF

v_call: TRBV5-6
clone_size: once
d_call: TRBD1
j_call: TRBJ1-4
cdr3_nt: TGTGCCAGCAGCTTCAATCAGGGGGGGACTAATGAAAAACTGTTTTTT
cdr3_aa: CASSFNQGGTNEKLFF

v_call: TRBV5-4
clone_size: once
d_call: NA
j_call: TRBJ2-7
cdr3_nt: TGTGCCAGCAGCTTGGTGGCCGGCTCCTACGAGCAGTACTTC
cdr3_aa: CASSLVAGSYEQYF

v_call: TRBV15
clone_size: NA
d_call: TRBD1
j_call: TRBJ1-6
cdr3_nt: TGTGCCACCAGCGGAGGGGACAGGTTTCCTTCACCCCTCCACTTT
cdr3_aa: CATSGGDRFPSPLHF

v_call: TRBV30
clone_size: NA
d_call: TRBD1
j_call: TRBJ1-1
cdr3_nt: TGTGCCTGGAGCAGACAGGGAAGCGGGGAAGCTTTCTTT
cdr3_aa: CAWSRQGSGEAFF

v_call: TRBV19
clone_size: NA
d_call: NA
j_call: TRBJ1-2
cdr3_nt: TGTGCCAGTAGTGTCCAGGGGCGCTATGGCTACACCTTC
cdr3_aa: CASSVQGRYGYTF

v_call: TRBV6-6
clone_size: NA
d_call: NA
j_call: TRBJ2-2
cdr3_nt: TGTGCCAGCAGTAGTTCCGGGACCAGCCCCGGGGAGCTGTTTTTT
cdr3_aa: CASSSSGTSPGELFF

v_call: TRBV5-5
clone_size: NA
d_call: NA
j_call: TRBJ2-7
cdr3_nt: TGTGCCAGCAGCCAAGGGGACCGAGCCTACGAGCAGTACTTC
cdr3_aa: CASSQGDRAYEQYF

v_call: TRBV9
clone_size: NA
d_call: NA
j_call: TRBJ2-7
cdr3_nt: TGTGCCAGCAGCGTAGCGCTGGGCAGGGCTGGCGAGCAGTACTTC
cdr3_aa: CASSVALGRAGEQYF

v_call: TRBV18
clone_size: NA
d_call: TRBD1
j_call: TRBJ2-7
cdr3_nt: TGTGCCAGCTCACCGGACAGGGGCAAGTACGAGCAGTACTTC
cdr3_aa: CASSPDRGKYEQYF

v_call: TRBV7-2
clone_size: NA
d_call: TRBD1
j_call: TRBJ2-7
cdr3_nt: TGTGCCAGCAGCTTTGACAGGGGTCTGGGGTGGGAGCAGTACTTC
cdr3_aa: CASSFDRGLGWEQYF

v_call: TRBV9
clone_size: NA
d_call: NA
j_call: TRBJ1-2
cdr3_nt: TGTGCCAGCAGCCCCCGGGGGACCATTAACTATGGCTACACCTTC
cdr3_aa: CASSPRGTINYGYTF

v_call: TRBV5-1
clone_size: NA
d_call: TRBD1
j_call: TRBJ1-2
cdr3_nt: TGCGCCAGCAGGGGGGATACAGGGGACTATGGCTACACCTTC
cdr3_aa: CASRGDTGDYGYTF

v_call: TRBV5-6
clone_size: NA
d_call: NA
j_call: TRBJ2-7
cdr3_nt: TGTGCCAGCAGCTTCGTCTCCGGAGGCTACGAGCAGTACTTC
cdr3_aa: CASSFVSGGYEQYF

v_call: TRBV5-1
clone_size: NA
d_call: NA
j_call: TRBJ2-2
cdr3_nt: TGCGCCAGCAGCTTGGCAACGGGGTACACCGGGGAGCTGTTTTTT
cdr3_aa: CASSLATGYTGELFF